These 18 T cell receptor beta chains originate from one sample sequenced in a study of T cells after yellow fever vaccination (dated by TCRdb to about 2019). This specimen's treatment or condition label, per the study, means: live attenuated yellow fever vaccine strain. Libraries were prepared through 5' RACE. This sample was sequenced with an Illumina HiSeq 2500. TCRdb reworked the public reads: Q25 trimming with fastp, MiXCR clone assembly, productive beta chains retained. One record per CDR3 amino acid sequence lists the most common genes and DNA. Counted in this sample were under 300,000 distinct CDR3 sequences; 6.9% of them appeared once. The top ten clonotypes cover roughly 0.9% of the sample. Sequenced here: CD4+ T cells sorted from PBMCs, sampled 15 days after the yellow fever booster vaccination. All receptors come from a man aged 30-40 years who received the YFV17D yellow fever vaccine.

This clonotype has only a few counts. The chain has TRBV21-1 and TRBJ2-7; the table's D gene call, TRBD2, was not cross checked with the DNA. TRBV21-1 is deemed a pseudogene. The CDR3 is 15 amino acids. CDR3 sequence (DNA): TGTGCCAGCAGAGGGGGACTAGCGGGAGGGCGCGAGCAGTACTTC. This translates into CASRGGLAGGREQYF.

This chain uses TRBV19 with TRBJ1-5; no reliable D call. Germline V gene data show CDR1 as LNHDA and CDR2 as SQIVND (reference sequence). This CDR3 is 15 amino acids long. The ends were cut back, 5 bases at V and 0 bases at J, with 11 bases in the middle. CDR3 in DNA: TGTGCCAGTAGTCCGCAAGACCTTAGCAATCAGCCCCAGCATTTT. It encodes CASSPQDLSNQPQHF.

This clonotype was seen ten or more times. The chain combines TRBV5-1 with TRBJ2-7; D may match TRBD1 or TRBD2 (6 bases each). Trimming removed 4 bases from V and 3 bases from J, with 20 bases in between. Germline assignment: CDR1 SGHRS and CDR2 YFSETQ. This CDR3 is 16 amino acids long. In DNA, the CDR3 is TGCGCCAGCAGCCCCGGAGGGGGACGCATGGACTACGAGCAGTACTTC. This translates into CASSPGGGRMDYEQYF.

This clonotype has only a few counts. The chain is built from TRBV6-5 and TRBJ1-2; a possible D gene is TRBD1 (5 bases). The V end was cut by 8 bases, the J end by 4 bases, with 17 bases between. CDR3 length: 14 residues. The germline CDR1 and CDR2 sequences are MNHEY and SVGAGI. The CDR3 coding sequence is TGTGCCAGCTCTAGGGACCGCGGGTTCTATGGCTACACCTTC. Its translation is CASSRDRGFYGYTF.

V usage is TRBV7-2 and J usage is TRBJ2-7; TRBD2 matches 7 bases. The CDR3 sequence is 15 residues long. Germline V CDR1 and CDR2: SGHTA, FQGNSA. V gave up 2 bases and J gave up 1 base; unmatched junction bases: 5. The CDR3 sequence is CASSLREGLSYEQYF. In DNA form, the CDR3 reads TGTGCCAGCAGCTTAAGGGAGGGCCTTTCCTACGAGCAGTACTTC.

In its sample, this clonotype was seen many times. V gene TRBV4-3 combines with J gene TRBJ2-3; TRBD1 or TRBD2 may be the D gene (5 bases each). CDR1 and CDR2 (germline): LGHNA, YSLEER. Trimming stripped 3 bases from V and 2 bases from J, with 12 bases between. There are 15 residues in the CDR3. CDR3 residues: CASSQGVTITDTQYF. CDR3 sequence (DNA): TGCGCCAGCAGCCAGGGGGTAACCATCACAGATACGCAGTATTTT.

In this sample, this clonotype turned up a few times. The CDR3 region is CASSQDISFIRRLEETQYF. The CDR3 coding sequence is TGTGCCAGCAGCCAAGATATCTCGTTCATTAGGAGGCTTGAAGAGACCCAGTACTTC. The V call is TRBV3-1, the J call TRBJ2-5, with D perhaps matching TRBD2 (5 bases). The CDR3 contains 19 residues. Trimming pared 0 bases from V and 3 bases from J, leaving 23 bases between. Germline loops: CDR1 LGHDT, CDR2 YNNKEL (reference sequence).

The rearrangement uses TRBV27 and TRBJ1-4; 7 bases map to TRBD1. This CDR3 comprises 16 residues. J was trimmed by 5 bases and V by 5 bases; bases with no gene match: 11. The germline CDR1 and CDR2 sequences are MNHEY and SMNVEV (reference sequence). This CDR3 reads CASSPYPDRENEKLFF. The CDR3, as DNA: TGTGCCAGCAGTCCTTACCCAGACAGGGAGAATGAAAAACTGTTTTTT.

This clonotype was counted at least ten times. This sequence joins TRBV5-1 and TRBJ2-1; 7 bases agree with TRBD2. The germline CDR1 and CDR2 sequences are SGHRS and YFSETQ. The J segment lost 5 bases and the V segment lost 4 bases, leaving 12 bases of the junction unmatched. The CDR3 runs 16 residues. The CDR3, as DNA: TGCGCCAGCAGCCAGCAGCCTCCTGCGGGAGACAATGAGCAGTTCTTC. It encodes CASSQQPPAGDNEQFF. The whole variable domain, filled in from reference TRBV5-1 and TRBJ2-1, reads KAGVTQTPRYLIKTRGQQVTLSCSPISGHRSVSWYQQTPGQGLQFLFEYFSETQRNKGNFPGRFSGRQFSNSRSEMNVSTLELGDSALYLCASSQQPPAGDNEQFFGPGTRLTVL.

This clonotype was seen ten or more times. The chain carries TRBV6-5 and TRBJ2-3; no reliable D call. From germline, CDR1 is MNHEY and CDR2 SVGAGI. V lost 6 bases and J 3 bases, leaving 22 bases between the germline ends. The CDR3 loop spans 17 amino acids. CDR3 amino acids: CASSPTLNIRATDTQYF. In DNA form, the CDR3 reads TGTGCCAGCAGCCCCACTCTCAACATTCGAGCGACAGATACGCAGTATTTT.

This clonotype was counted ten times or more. The CDR3 DNA is TGTGCCAGCAGCCTCCGGGTGGGGGCCAAAAACATTCAGTACTTC. This translates into CASSLRVGAKNIQYF. The chain carries TRBV3-1 and TRBJ2-4; D uncertain. This CDR3 has 15 amino acids. V lost 4 bases and J lost 1, with 11 bases in between. Germline V gene lookup returns CDR1 LGHDT and CDR2 YNNKEL (reference sequence).

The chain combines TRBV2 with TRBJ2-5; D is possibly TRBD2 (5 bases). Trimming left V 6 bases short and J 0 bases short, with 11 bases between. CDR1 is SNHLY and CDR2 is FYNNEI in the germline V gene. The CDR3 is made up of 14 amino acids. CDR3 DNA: TGTGCCAGCAGCGAGGACTTGTACCAAGAGACCCAGTACTTC. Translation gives CASSEDLYQETQYF.

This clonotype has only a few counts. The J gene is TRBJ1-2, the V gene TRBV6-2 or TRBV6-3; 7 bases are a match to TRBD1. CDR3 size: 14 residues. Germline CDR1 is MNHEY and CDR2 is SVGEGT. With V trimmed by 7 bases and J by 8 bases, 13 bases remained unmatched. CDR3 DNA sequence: TGTGCCAGCAACCGTGAGACAGGGATATACGGCTACACCTTC. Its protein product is CASNRETGIYGYTF.

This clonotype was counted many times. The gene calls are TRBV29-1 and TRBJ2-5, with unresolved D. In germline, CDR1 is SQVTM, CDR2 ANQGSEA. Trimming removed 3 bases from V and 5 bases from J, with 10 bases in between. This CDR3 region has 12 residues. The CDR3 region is CSVDTAPETQYF. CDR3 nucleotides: TGCAGCGTTGACACGGCTCCGGAGACCCAGTACTTC.

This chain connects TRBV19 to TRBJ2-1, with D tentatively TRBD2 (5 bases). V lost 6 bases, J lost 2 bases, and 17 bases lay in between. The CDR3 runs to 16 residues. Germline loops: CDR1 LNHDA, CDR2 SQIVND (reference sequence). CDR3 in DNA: TGTGCCAGTAGAACTAAGAAAAGCGGCCCCTACAATGAGCAGTTCTTC. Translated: CASRTKKSGPYNEQFF.

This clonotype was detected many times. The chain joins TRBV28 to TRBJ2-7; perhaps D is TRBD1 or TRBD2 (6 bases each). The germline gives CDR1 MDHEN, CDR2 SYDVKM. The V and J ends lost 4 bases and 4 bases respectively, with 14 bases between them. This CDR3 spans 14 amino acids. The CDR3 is CASSSPGAGYEQYF. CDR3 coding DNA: TGTGCCAGCAGTTCTCCGGGGGCGGGGTACGAGCAGTACTTC.

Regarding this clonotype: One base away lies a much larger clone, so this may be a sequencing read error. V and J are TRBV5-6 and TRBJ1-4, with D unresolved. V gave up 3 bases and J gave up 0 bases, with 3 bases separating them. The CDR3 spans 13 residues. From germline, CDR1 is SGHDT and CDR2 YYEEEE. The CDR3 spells CASSYPTNEKLFF. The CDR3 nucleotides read TGTGCCAGCAGCTATCCAACTAATGAAAAACTGTTTTTT.

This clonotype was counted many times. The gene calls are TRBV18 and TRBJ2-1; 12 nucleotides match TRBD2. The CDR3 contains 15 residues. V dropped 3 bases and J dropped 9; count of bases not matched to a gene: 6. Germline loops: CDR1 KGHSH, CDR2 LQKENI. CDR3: CASSPGLAGLVEQFF. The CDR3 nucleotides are TGTGCCAGCTCACCCGGACTAGCGGGACTGGTTGAGCAGTTCTTC.